The 15 T cell receptor beta chains given below trace back to one sample, sequenced in a study of T-cell memory formation after mild COVID-19. TCRdb redid the calling of the 5' RACE reads with MiXCR, one entry per CDR3 protein. The sample consists of tens of thousands of distinct CDR3 sequences, approximately 12% of them appearing once. The material sequenced was PBMCs or a T cell subset sorted from them (not recorded which). These receptor sequences come from a young man who had mild COVID-19 (a few samples of this study predate the infection). Cell type and time point are not known.

The rearrangement uses TRBV5-1 and TRBJ1-5; no clear D. The V end was cut by 0 bases, the J end by 7 bases, with 11 bases between. CDR3 size: 14 residues. Germline-derived CDR1 and CDR2 are SGHRS and YFSETQ. The chain's CDR3 is CASSLDALSQPQHF. CDR3 DNA sequence: TGCGCCAGCAGCTTGGATGCCCTTAGCCAGCCCCAGCATTTT. Variable domain in full (rest from reference TRBV5-1 and TRBJ1-5): KAGVTQTPRYLIKTRGQQVTLSCSPISGHRSVSWYQQTPGQGLQFLFEYFSETQRNKGNFPGRFSGRQFSNSRSEMNVSTLELGDSALYLCASSLDALSQPQHFGDGTRLSIL.

This clonotype was counted a few times. This sequence joins TRBV6-6 and TRBJ2-1, with 9 bases matching TRBD2. Germline CDR1 MNHNY, CDR2 SVGAGI (reference sequence). The ends lost 3 bases at V and 7 bases at J; junction bases unmatched: 4. This CDR3 is built from 14 residues. The CDR3 spells CASSYVAGGNEQFF. Written as DNA, the CDR3 is TGTGCCAGCAGTTATGTTGCGGGGGGGAATGAGCAGTTCTTC.

The chain has TRBV10-3 and TRBJ2-3, with TRBD1 as a possible D gene (7 bases). CDR3 length: 16 amino acids. The V end was cut by 1 base, the J end by 2 bases, with 13 bases between. Germline V gives CDR1 ENHRY, CDR2 SYGVKD. The CDR3 region is CAISELAGGTTDTQYF. DNA for the CDR3: TGTGCCATCAGTGAGTTGGCAGGGGGGACCACAGATACGCAGTATTTT.

V is TRBV18 and J is TRBJ2-1; D is unclear. The germline V and J ends were trimmed by 0 bases and 6 bases, with 6 bases remaining between them. CDR1 and CDR2 (germline): KGHSH, LQKENI. There are 13 residues in the CDR3. The CDR3 reads CASSPPGGNEQFF. The CDR3 DNA reads as TGTGCCAGCTCACCACCGGGTGGCAATGAGCAGTTCTTC.

The chain carries TRBV28 and TRBJ2-1; the D call may be TRBD1 or TRBD2 (6 bases each). The CDR3 runs 15 residues. The V end was cut by 11 bases, the J end by 0 bases, with 17 bases between. The germline CDR1 and CDR2 sequences are MDHEN and SYDVKM. The CDR3 nucleotides are TGTGCCCTGCTGGCGTCGGGGGCCTCCTACAATGAGCAGTTCTTC. Amino acids: CALLASGASYNEQFF.

This chain links TRBV4-1 with TRBJ1-2; D might be TRBD1 (5 bases). Trimming took 0 bases from V and 0 from J, leaving 5 bases between them. This CDR3 comprises 14 residues. CDR1 is MGHRA and CDR2 is YSYEKL in the germline V gene. In DNA, the CDR3 is TGCGCCAGCAGCCAAGAGACAGCTAACTATGGCTACACCTTC. Its protein is CASSQETANYGYTF.

The chain combines TRBV5-1 with TRBJ1-1; no firm D call. V shed 5 bases and J shed 5 bases, with 10 bases lying between them. The CDR3 totals 12 residues. Germline loops: CDR1 SGHRS, CDR2 YFSETQ. CDR3 in amino acids: CASREGGTEAFF. The CDR3, as DNA: TGCGCCAGCAGGGAGGGAGGAACTGAAGCTTTCTTT. Full variable domain (outside the CDR3, taken from reference TRBV5-1 and TRBJ1-1): KAGVTQTPRYLIKTRGQQVTLSCSPISGHRSVSWYQQTPGQGLQFLFEYFSETQRNKGNFPGRFSGRQFSNSRSEMNVSTLELGDSALYLCASREGGTEAFFGQGTRLTVV.

In its sample, this clonotype was seen once. The V call is TRBV3-1, the J call TRBJ1-1; D not certain. The germline V and J ends were trimmed by 2 bases and 7 bases, with 5 bases remaining between them. The CDR3 is made up of 11 amino acids. Germline V gives CDR1 LGHDT, CDR2 YNNKEL (reference sequence). In nucleotides, the CDR3 is TGTGCCAGCAGCCAAAGGAGTGAAGCTTTCTTT. This encodes CASSQRSEAFF.

This clonotype was seen a single time. V gene TRBV9 combines with J gene TRBJ1-2, with unresolved D. V was cut by 0 bases and J by 0 bases, with 9 bases left in between. This CDR3 spans 15 amino acids. Germline V CDR1 and CDR2: SGDLS, YYNGEE. In DNA form, the CDR3 reads TGTGCCAGCAGCGTAGCTGAGAGCGCTAACTATGGCTACACCTTC. It specifies CASSVAESANYGYTF. The full variable domain, completed using reference TRBV9 and TRBJ1-2, is DSGVTQTPKHLITATGQRVTLRCSPRSGDLSVYWYQQSLDQGLQFLIQYYNGEERAKGNILERFSAQQFPDLHSELNLSSLELGDSALYFCASSVAESANYGYTFGSGTRLTVV.

The chain links TRBV20-1 to TRBJ2-2; 10 positions match TRBD2. Germline trimming cut 0 bases from V and 9 bases from J; bases unmatched to any gene: 4. This CDR3 has 14 amino acids. Germline loops: CDR1 DFQATT, CDR2 SNEGSKA (reference sequence). CDR3 sequence (DNA): TGCAGTGCTAGAGATCTTAGCGGGGGGCGGGAGCTGTTTTTT. Encoded protein: CSARDLSGGRELFF.

The rearrangement links TRBV28 to TRBJ1-1; D not resolved. The V end lost 6 bases, the J end lost 11 bases, and 10 bases lay between the germline ends. Germline lookup yields CDR1 MDHEN and CDR2 SYDVKM. This CDR3 spans 10 amino acids. In nucleotides, the CDR3 is TGTGCCAGCAGCCGCCTGAATGCTTTCTTT. Its protein is CASSRLNAFF.

This rearrangement joins TRBV15 to TRBJ1-4; D might be TRBD1 (6 bases). Trimming took off 1 base at V and 0 bases at J, with 12 bases between the two ends. The CDR3 runs 17 residues. Germline-derived CDR1 and CDR2 are LNHNV and YYDKDF (reference sequence). In nucleotides, the CDR3 is TGTGCCACCAGCAGAGTCGGCAGGGGTGCAACTAATGAAAAACTGTTTTTT. Residues: CATSRVGRGATNEKLFF.

The rearrangement uses TRBV4-1 and TRBJ1-4, with D perhaps TRBD1 (5 bases). The ends were cut back, 1 base at V and 7 bases at J, with 13 bases in the middle. Germline-derived CDR1 and CDR2 are MGHRA and YSYEKL. This CDR3 comprises 15 residues. In nucleotides, the CDR3 is TGCGCCAGCAGCCAAGGTCGGGGAAGGGGTGAAAAACTGTTTTTT. It is translated as CASSQGRGRGEKLFF.

The sample holds a few counts of this clonotype. This CDR3 reads CSVGVMNTEAFF. CDR3 in DNA: TGCAGCGTTGGGGTCATGAACACTGAAGCTTTCTTT. This chain uses TRBV29-1 with TRBJ1-1, with D unresolved. This CDR3 has 12 amino acids. Per germline, CDR1 SQVTM and CDR2 ANQGSEA. The germline V and J ends were trimmed by 4 bases and 0 bases, with 6 bases remaining between them. The full variable domain, completed using reference TRBV29-1 and TRBJ1-1, is SAVISQKPSRDICQRGTSLTIQCQVDSQVTMMFWYRQQPGQSLTLIATANQGSEATYESGFVIDKFPISRPNLTFSTLTVSNMSPEDSSIYLCSVGVMNTEAFFGQGTRLTVV.

This clonotype was observed a handful of times. V gene TRBV3-1 combines with J gene TRBJ2-3; D might be TRBD1 (7 bases). With 6 bases removed from V and 2 bases from J, the gap between germline ends came to 36 bases. Germline loops: CDR1 LGHDT, CDR2 YNNKEL (reference sequence). The CDR3 loop spans 22 amino acids. The CDR3 region has the DNA TGTGCCAGCAGTCGCAGGCAGGGGGACTTGCCGTACCTGGCACTATCCACAGATACGCAGTATTTT. This encodes CASSRRQGDLPYLALSTDTQYF.